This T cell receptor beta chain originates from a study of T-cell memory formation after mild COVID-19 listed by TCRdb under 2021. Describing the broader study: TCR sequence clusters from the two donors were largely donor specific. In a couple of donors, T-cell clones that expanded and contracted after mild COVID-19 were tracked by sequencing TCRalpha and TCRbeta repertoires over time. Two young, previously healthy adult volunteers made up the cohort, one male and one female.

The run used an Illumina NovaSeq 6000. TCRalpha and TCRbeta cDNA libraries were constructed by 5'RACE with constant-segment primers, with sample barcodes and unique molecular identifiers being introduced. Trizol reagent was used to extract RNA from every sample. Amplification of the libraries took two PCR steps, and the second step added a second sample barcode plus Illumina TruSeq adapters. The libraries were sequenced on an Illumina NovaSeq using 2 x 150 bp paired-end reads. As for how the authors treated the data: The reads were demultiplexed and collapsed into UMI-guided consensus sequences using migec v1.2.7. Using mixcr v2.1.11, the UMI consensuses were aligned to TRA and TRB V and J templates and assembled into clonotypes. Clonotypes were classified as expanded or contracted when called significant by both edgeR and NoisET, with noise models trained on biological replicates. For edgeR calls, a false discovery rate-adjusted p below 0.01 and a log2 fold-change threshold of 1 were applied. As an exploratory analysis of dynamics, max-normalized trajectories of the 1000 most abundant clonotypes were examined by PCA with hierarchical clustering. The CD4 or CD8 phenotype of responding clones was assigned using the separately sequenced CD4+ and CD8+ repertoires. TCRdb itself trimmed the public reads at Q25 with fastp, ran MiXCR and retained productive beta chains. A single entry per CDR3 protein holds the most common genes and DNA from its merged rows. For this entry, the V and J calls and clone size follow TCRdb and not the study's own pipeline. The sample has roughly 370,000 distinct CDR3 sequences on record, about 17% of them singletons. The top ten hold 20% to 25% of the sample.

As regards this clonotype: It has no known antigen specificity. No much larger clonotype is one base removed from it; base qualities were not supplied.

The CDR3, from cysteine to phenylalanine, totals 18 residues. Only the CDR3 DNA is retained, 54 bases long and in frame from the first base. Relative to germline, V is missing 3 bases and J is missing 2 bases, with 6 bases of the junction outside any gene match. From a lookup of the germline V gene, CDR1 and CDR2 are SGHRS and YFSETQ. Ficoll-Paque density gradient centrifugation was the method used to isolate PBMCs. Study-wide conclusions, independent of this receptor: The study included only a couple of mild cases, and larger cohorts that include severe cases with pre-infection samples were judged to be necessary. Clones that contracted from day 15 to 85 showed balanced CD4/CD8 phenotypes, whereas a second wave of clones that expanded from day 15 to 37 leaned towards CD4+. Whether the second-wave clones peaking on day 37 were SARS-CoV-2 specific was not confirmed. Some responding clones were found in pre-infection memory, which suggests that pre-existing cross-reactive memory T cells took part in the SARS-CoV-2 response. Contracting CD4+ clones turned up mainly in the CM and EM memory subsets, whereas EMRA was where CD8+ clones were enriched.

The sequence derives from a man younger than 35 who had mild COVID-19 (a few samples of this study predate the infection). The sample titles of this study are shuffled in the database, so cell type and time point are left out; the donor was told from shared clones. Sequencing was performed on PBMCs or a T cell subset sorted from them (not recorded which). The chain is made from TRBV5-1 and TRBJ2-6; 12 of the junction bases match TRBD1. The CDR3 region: CASSWGDRGQAGANVLTF. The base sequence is TGCGCCAGCAGCTGGGGGGACAGGGGGCAAGCTGGGGCCAACGTCCTGACTTTC.